The source of this T cell receptor (beta chain) is a study of T-cell reconstitution after alpha-beta-depleted transplantation in children. Study-wide results and caveats: Among T cells one year after transplant, newly produced cells accounted for most counts and diversity. Surviving recipient cells, namely T cells and thymic progenitors, were the source of high day-60 TCRbeta diversity in some patients. Roughly two months post-transplant, alpha-beta T cells reportedly originated from several hundred graft clones that had expanded.

Unique molecular identifiers tagged the TCRbeta library. A single record per CDR3 protein comes from TCRdb applying MiXCR to the PCR reads. The data show about 500,000 distinct CDR3 sequences, approximately 10% seen once. Only a few counts were recorded for this clonotype. Its antigen is not known. After removal of 7 bases from V and 11 bases from J, the junction contained 8 bases not matched to a gene. From germline, CDR1 is ENHRY and CDR2 SYGVKD. CDR3 length: 12 residues. The chain has TRBV10-3 and TRBJ1-2, with 9 positions matching TRBD1. This TCR came from a female patient between 2 and 10 years old who had a stem cell transplant for aplastic anemia, so the T cells may come from the graft donor. Sequenced material: PBMCs, mostly from graft donor cells, taken 180 days after TCRalphabeta/CD19-depleted stem cell transplant. In nucleotides, the CDR3 is TGTGCCATCAATCTGGACAGGGGCGGTTACACCTTC. The encoded protein is CAINLDRGGYTF.